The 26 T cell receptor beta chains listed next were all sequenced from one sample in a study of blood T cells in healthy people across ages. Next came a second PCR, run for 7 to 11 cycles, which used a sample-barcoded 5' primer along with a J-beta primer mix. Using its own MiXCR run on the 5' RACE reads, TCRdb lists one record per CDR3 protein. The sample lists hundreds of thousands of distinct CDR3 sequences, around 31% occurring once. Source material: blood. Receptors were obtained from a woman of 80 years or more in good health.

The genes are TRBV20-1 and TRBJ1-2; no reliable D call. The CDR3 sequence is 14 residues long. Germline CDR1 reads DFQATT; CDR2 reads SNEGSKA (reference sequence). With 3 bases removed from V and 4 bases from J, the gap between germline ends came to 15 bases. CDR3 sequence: CSARRDRSTYGYTF. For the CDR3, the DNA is TGCAGTGCTAGGAGGGATCGGAGTACCTATGGCTACACCTTC.

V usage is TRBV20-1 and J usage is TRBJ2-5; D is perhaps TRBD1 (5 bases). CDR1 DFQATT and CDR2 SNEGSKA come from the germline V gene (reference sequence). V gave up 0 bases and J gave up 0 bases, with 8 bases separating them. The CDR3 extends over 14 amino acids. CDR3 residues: CSARDGAHQETQYF. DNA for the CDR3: TGCAGTGCTAGAGATGGGGCCCACCAAGAGACCCAGTACTTC.

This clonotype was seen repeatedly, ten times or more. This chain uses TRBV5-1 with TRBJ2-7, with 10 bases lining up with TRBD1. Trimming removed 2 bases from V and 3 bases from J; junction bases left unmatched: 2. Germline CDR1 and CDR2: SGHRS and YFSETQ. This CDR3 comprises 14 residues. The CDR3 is CASSLRTGGYEQYF. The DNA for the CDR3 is TGCGCCAGCAGCTTAAGGACAGGGGGCTACGAGCAGTACTTC.

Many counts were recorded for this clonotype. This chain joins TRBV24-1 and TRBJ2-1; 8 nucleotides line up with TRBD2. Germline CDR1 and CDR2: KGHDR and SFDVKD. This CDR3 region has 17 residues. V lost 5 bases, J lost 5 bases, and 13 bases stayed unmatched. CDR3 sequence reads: CATSAGLVAGFDNEQFF. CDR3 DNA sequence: TGTGCCACCAGTGCCGGTCTGGTAGCGGGGTTTGACAATGAGCAGTTCTTC.

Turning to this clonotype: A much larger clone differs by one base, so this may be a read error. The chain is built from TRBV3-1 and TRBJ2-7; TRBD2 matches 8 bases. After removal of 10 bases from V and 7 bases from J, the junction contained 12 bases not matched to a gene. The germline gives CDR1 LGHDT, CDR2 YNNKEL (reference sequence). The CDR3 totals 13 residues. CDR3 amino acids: CATTGVREGEQYF. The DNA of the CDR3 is TGTGCCACGACCGGGGTCCGGGAGGGTGAGCAGTACTTC.

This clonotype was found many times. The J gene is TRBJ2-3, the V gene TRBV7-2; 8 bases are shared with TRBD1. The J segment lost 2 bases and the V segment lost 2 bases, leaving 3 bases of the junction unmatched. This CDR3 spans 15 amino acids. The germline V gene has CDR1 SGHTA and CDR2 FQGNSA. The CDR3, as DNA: TGTGCCAGCAGCTTATACAGGGGGTACACAGATACGCAGTATTTT. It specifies CASSLYRGYTDTQYF. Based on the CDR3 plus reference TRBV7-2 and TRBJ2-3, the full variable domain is GAGVSQSPSNKVTEKGKDVELRCDPISGHTALYWYRQSLGQGLEFLIYFQGNSAPDKSGLPSDRFSAERTGGSVSTLTIQRTQQEDSAVYLCASSLYRGYTDTQYFGPGTRLTVL.

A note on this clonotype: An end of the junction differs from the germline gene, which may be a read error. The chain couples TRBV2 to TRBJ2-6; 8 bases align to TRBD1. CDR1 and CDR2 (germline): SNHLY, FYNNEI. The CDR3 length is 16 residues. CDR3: CASSAGGGSGANVRTF. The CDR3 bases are TGTGCCAGCAGTGCAGGGGGCGGCTCTGGGGCCAACGTCCGGACTTTC.

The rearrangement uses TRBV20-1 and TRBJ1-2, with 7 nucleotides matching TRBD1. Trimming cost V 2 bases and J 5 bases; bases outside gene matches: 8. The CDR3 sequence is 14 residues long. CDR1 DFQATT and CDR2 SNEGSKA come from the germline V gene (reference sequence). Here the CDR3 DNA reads TGCAGTGCTAGACCTGACAGGGTGGGGTATGGCTACACCTTC. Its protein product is CSARPDRVGYGYTF.

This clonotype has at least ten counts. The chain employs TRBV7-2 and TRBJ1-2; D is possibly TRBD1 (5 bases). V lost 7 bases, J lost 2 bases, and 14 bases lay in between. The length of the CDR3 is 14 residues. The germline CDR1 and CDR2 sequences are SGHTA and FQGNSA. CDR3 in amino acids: CASTRTGGNYGYTF. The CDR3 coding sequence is TGTGCCAGCACCAGAACGGGGGGAAACTATGGCTACACCTTC.

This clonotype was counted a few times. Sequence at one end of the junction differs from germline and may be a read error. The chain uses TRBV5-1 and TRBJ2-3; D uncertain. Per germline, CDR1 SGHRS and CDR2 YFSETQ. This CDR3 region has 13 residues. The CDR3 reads CAGSLSPSDTQYF. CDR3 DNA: TGCGCCGGCAGCTTGTCCCCTTCAGATACGCAGTATTTT.

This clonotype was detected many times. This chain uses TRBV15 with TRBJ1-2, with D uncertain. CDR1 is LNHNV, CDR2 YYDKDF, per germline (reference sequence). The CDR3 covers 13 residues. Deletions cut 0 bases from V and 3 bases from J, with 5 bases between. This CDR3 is CATSREQYYGYTF. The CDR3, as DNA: TGTGCCACCAGCAGAGAACAGTACTATGGCTACACCTTC.

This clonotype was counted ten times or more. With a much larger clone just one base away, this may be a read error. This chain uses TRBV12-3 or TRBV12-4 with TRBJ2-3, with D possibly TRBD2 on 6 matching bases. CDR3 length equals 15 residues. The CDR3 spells CASSLARGGGDAQYF. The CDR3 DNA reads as TGTGCCAGCAGTTTAGCCCGGGGAGGTGGAGATGCGCAGTATTTT.

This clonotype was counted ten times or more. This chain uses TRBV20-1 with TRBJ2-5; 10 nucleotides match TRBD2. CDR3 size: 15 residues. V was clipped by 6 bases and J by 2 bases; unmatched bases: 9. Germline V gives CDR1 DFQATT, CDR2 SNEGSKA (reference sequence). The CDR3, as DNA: TGCAGTGCGCTGAAGCGGGGGGGCCGTCAAGAGACCCAGTACTTC. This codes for CSALKRGGRQETQYF.

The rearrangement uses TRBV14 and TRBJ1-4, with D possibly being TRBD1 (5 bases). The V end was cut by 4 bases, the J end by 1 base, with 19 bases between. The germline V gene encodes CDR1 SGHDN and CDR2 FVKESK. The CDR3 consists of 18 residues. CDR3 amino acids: CASSPSRAGNLTNEKLFF. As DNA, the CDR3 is TGTGCCAGCAGCCCCTCACGGGCAGGGAACTTAACTAATGAAAAACTGTTTTTT.

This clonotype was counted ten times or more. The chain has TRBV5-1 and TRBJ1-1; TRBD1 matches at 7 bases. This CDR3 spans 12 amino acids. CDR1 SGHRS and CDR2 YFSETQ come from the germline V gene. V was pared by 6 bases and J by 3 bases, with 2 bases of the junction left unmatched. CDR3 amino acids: CASTGGYTEAFF. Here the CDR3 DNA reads TGCGCCAGCACAGGGGGTTACACTGAAGCTTTCTTT. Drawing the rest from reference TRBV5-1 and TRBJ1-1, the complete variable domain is KAGVTQTPRYLIKTRGQQVTLSCSPISGHRSVSWYQQTPGQGLQFLFEYFSETQRNKGNFPGRFSGRQFSNSRSEMNVSTLELGDSALYLCASTGGYTEAFFGQGTRLTVV.

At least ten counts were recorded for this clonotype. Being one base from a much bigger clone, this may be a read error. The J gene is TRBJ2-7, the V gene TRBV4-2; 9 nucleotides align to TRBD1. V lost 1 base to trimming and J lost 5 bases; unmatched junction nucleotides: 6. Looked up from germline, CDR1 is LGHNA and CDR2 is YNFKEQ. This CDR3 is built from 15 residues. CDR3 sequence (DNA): TGTGCCAGCAGCCAAGTGGGACAGGGCTGTGACGAGCAGTACTTC. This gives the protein CASSQVGQGCDEQYF.

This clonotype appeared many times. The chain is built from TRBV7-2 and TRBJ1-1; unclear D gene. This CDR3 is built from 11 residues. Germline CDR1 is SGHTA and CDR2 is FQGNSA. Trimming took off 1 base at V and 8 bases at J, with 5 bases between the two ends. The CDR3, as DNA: TGTGCCAGCAGCTTAGATGCAGAAGCTTTCTTT. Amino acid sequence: CASSLDAEAFF. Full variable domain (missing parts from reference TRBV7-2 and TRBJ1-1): GAGVSQSPSNKVTEKGKDVELRCDPISGHTALYWYRQSLGQGLEFLIYFQGNSAPDKSGLPSDRFSAERTGGSVSTLTIQRTQQEDSAVYLCASSLDAEAFFGQGTRLTVV.

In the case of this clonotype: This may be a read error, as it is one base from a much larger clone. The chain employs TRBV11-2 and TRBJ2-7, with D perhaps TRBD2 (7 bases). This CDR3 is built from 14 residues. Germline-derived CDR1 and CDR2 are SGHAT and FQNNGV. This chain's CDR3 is CAGSLEQGGYEQYF. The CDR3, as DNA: TGTGCCGGCAGCTTAGAACAGGGAGGGTACGAGCAGTACTTC. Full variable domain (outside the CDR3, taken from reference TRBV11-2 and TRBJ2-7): EAGVAQSPRYKIIEKRQSVAFWCNPISGHATLYWYQQILGQGPKLLIQFQNNGVVDDSQLPKDRFSAERLKGVDSTLKIQPAKLEDSAVYLCAGSLEQGGYEQYFGPGTRLTVT.

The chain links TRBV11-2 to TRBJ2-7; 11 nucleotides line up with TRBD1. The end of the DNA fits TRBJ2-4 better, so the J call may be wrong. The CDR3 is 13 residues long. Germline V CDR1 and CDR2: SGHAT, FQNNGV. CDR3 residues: CASSGTGGNIQYF. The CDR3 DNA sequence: TGTGCCAGCAGCGGGACAGGGGGAAACATTCAGTACTTC.

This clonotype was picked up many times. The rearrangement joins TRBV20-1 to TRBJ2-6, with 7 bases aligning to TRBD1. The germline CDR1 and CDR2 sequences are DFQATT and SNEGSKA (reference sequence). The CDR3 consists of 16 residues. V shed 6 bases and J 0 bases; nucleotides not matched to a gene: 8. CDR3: CSATDRARSGANVLTF. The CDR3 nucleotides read TGCAGTGCGACAGACAGGGCCCGCTCTGGGGCCAACGTCCTGACTTTC.

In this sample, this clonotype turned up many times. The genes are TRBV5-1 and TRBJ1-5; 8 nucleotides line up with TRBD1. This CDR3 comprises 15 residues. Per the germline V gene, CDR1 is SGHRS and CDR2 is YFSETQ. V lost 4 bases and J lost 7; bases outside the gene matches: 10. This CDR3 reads CASSDQGAPYQPQHF. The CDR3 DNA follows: TGCGCCAGCAGCGACCAGGGGGCGCCGTACCAGCCCCAGCATTTT.

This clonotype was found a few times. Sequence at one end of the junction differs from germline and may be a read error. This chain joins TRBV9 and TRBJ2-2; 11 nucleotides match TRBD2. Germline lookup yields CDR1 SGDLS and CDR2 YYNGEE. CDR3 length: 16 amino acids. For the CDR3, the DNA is TGTGCCAGCAGCGTAGGCGCTAGCGGGGGGACCGGGGGGCTGTTTTTT. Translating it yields CASSVGASGGTGGLFF.

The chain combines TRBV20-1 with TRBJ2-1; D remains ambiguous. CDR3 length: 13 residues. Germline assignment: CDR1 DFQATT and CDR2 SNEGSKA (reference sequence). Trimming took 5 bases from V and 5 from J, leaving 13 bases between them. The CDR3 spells CSAGRALDNEQFF. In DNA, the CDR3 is TGCAGTGCTGGCCGGGCGTTAGACAATGAGCAGTTCTTC.

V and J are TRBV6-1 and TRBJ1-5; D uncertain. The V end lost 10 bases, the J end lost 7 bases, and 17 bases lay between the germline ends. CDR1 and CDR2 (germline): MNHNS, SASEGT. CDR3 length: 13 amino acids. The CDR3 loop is CATNSWPGQPQHF. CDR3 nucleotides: TGTGCCACCAACAGTTGGCCCGGCCAGCCCCAGCATTTT.

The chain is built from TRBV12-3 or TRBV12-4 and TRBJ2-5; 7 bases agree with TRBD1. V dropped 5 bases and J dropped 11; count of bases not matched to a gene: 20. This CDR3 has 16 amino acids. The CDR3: CASSQRDRAIVNEQYF. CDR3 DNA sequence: TGTGCCAGCAGTCAAAGAGACAGGGCAATAGTGAATGAGCAGTACTTC.

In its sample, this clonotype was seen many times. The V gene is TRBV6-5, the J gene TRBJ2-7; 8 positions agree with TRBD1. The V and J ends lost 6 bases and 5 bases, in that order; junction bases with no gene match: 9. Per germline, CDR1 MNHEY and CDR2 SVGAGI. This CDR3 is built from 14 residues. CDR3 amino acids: CASSPDRGNNEQYF. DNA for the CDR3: TGTGCCAGCAGCCCCGACAGGGGTAACAACGAGCAGTACTTC.